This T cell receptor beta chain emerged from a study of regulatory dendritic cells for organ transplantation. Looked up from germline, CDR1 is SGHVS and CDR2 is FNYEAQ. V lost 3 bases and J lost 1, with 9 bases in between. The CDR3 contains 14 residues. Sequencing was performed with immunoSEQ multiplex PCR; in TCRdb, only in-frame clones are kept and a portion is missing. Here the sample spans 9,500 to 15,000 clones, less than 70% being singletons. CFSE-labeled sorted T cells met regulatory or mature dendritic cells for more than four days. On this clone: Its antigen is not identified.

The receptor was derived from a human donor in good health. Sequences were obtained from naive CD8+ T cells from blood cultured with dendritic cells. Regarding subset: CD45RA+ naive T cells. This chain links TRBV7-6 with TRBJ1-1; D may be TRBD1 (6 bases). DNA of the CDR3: TGTGCCAGCAGCTTGTCGACAGGGAACACTGAAGCTTTCTTT. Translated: CASSLSTGNTEAFF.